Listed here are 20 T cell receptor beta chains from one sample, sequenced in a study of blood T cell repertoires in COVID-19. Some clones are missing from TCRdb's copy, which holds only in-frame ones; the method was immunoSEQ multiplex PCR. The data show over 130,000 clones, about nine tenths seen once. Sample: peripheral blood. The source of these receptors is a human donor in a cohort sampled during active COVID-19.

The chain carries TRBV30 and TRBJ2-7; 12 nucleotides agree with TRBD2. V was clipped by 0 bases and J by 4 bases; unmatched bases: 1. The V gene's germline CDR1 is GTSNPN and CDR2 SVGIG (reference sequence). This CDR3 region has 14 residues. The CDR3 reads CAWSVTSGGYEQYF. Written as DNA, the CDR3 is TGTGCCTGGAGTGTAACTAGCGGGGGGTACGAGCAGTACTTC.

The chain links TRBV3-1 (or the pseudogene TRBV3-2) to TRBJ1-2, with 7 bases fitting TRBD1. Germline loops: CDR1 LGHDT, CDR2 YNNKEL (reference sequence). Unmatched junction bases numbered 8, after V lost 6 bases and J lost 7 bases. This CDR3 has 13 residues. The CDR3 loop is CASSWGQRLGYTF. The CDR3, as DNA: TGTGCCAGCAGTTGGGGACAGCGGCTTGGCTACACCTTC.

V and J are TRBV9 and TRBJ1-2, with D perhaps TRBD1 (5 bases). Trimming took 0 bases from V and 7 from J, leaving 13 bases between them. Germline lookup yields CDR1 SGDLS and CDR2 YYNGEE. The CDR3 spans 14 residues. The CDR3, as DNA: TGTGCCAGCAGCGTAGATGGGGGGTGGGGTGGCTACACCTTC. It translates to CASSVDGGWGGYTF.

This chain uses TRBV12-5 with TRBJ2-5, with a possible D match to TRBD2 (5 bases). V gave up 6 bases and J gave up 4 bases, with 18 bases separating them. This CDR3 is built from 15 residues. The germline CDR1 and CDR2 sequences are LGHNT and FRNRAP. CDR3 sequence reads: CASGRDSLAGETQYF. CDR3 nucleotides: TGTGCTAGTGGCCGAGATAGTCTAGCAGGAGAGACCCAGTACTTC.

The V gene is TRBV7-3, the J gene TRBJ1-6; D is possibly TRBD1 (6 bases). There are 15 residues in the CDR3. The ends were cut back, 4 bases at V and 9 bases at J, with 16 bases in the middle. CDR1 is SGHTA, CDR2 FQGTGA, per germline. Written as DNA, the CDR3 is TGTGCCAGCAGCTACTCGGGAGGGGGGATTTCACCCCTCCACTTT. Encoded protein: CASSYSGGGISPLHF.

V is TRBV7-6 and J is TRBJ2-1; tentatively, D is TRBD2 (7 bases). There are 13 residues in the CDR3. Per the germline V gene, CDR1 is SGHVS and CDR2 is FNYEAQ. V dropped 7 bases and J dropped 8 bases, with 15 bases sitting between them. For the CDR3, the DNA is TGTGCCAGCACCGGGAGGACAGATGATGAGCAGTTCTTC. It codes for CASTGRTDDEQFF.

The chain carries TRBV4-1 and TRBJ1-6; maybe TRBD1 (6 bases). This CDR3 spans 16 amino acids. The germline gives CDR1 MGHRA, CDR2 YSYEKL. Trimming took 0 bases from V and 14 from J, leaving 20 bases between them. The CDR3 sequence is CASSQDTVQGESALHF. For the CDR3, the DNA is TGCGCCAGCAGCCAAGATACGGTACAGGGCGAGTCAGCCCTCCACTTT.

V and J are TRBV7-2 and TRBJ2-4; TRBD1 aligns across 9 bases. This CDR3 comprises 18 residues. After removal of 0 bases from V and 9 bases from J, the junction contained 15 bases not matched to a gene. Germline V gene lookup returns CDR1 SGHTA and CDR2 FQGNSA. The CDR3 DNA reads as TGTGCCAGCAGCTTAGCCCCCTACAGGGGGCGCGGGGAGAGCATTCAGTACTTC. Translating gives CASSLAPYRGRGESIQYF.

This rearrangement joins TRBV3-1 (or the pseudogene TRBV3-2) to TRBJ1-1, with D possibly matching TRBD1 (6 bases). Trimming removed 0 bases at V and 4 bases at J, with 12 bases between. Germline CDR1 and CDR2: LGHDT and YNNKEL (reference sequence). CDR3 length equals 15 residues. The CDR3 spells CASSQEVRDITEAFF. In nucleotides, the CDR3 is TGTGCCAGCAGCCAAGAGGTCAGGGACATCACTGAAGCTTTCTTT.

The CDR3 DNA reads as TGTGCCAGCAGCTTAGGGGGAGGGTTTACCTACGAGCAGTACTTC. Its translation: CASSLGGGFTYEQYF. The chain links TRBV13 to TRBJ2-7, with 7 bases lining up with TRBD2. The CDR3 extends over 15 amino acids. The V gene end was trimmed by 0 bases and the J gene end by 2 bases; junction bases not matched to a gene: 4. The germline CDR1 and CDR2 sequences are PRHDT and FYEKMQ (reference sequence).

This clone was found a few times. The V call is TRBV4-2, the J call TRBJ1-5, with a possible D match to TRBD1 (6 bases). The V gene lost 4 bases and the J gene lost 7 bases, with 17 bases spanning the gap. This CDR3 is 15 amino acids long. In germline, CDR1 is LGHNA, CDR2 YNFKEQ. The CDR3 bases are TGTGCCAGCAGCCCCGCGGGGGGGGCAAGCCAGCCCCAGCATTTT. Its translation: CASSPAGGASQPQHF.

The chain combines TRBV9 with TRBJ1-4, with D maybe TRBD1 (6 bases). CDR3 length: 21 residues. The germline gives CDR1 SGDLS, CDR2 YYNGEE. V gave up 0 bases and J gave up 0 bases, with 24 bases separating them. CDR3 loop: CASSVAEFLVDRFATNEKLFF. The CDR3 nucleotides read TGTGCCAGCAGCGTAGCCGAATTCCTTGTCGACAGGTTCGCAACTAATGAAAAACTGTTTTTT.

The chain is built from TRBV11-1 and TRBJ2-5, with TRBD2 matching over 7 bases. The CDR3 consists of 14 residues. The V and J ends lost 4 bases and 2 bases, in that order; junction bases with no gene match: 4. CDR1 and CDR2 from the germline V gene are SGHAT and FQDESV (reference sequence). The CDR3 loop is CASSSGTTQETQYF. The CDR3, as DNA: TGTGCCAGCAGCTCCGGGACTACGCAAGAGACCCAGTACTTC.

V usage is TRBV11-2 and J usage is TRBJ1-5; D is perhaps TRBD1 (6 bases). The CDR3 length is 15 residues. V lost 5 bases and J lost 3, with 14 bases in between. Germline V CDR1 and CDR2: SGHAT, FQNNGV. The CDR3 region has the DNA TGTGCCAGCAGCCCCGGGACAAGCAACAATCAGCCCCAGCATTTT. This codes for CASSPGTSNNQPQHF. Full variable domain (rest looked up from reference TRBV11-2 and TRBJ1-5): EAGVAQSPRYKIIEKRQSVAFWCNPISGHATLYWYQQILGQGPKLLIQFQNNGVVDDSQLPKDRFSAERLKGVDSTLKIQPAKLEDSAVYLCASSPGTSNNQPQHFGDGTRLSIL.

The chain recombines TRBV7-9 with TRBJ2-3; TRBD2 aligns across 11 bases. In germline, CDR1 is SEHNR, CDR2 FQNEAQ (reference sequence). The V segment lost 5 bases and the J segment 0 bases; nucleotides outside the gene matches: 4. This CDR3 region has 16 residues. CDR3 nucleotide sequence: TGTGCCAGCAGCAAGGGACTAGCGGAAAGCACAGATACGCAGTATTTT. Translating gives CASSKGLAESTDTQYF.

This chain links TRBV9 with TRBJ2-5, with D possibly matching TRBD1 (5 bases). CDR3 length equals 15 residues. CDR1 is SGDLS, CDR2 YYNGEE, per germline. The V end lost 4 bases, the J end lost 2 bases, and 15 bases lay between the germline ends. Written as DNA, the CDR3 is TGTGCCAGCAGCCCCCGACAGAGCGTACAAGAGACCCAGTACTTC. It translates to CASSPRQSVQETQYF.

The chain recombines TRBV27 with TRBJ2-3, with TRBD1 identical over 9 bases. This CDR3 has 15 amino acids. V trimming: 5 bases; J trimming: 2 bases; junction bases outside the gene matches: 5. Germline V CDR1 and CDR2: MNHEY, SMNVEV (reference sequence). The CDR3 DNA reads TGTGCCAGCAGTCCCTGGACAGGGGTCACAGATACGCAGTATTTT. It translates to CASSPWTGVTDTQYF.

In this sample, this clone turned up a few times. The CDR3 DNA follows: TGTGCCAGCAGTTACCGAAGCAGCACAGATACGCAGTATTTT. Amino acid sequence: CASSYRSSTDTQYF. The chain recombines TRBV6-6 with TRBJ2-3; D is uncertain. The V and J ends lost 2 bases and 0 bases respectively, with 6 bases between them. In germline, CDR1 is MNHNY, CDR2 SVGAGI (reference sequence). The length of the CDR3 is 14 residues.

V usage is TRBV5-5 and J usage is TRBJ2-7, with D possibly TRBD2 on 6 matching bases. The CDR3 totals 13 residues. V was clipped by 4 bases and J by 3 bases, with 11 bases between them. The germline gives CDR1 SGHKS, CDR2 YYEKEE (reference sequence). CDR3 sequence reads: CASSPSGVYEQYF. CDR3 DNA: TGTGCCAGCAGCCCATCGGGGGTCTACGAGCAGTACTTC.

The chain joins TRBV4-1 to TRBJ2-2; 14 bases line up with TRBD2. This CDR3 spans 19 amino acids. The ends lost 1 base at V and 5 bases at J; junction bases unmatched: 9. Germline V gene lookup returns CDR1 MGHRA and CDR2 YSYEKL. The CDR3 DNA follows: TGCGCCAGCAGCCAAGTTTGGCCGACTAGCGGGGGGGGAACCGGGGAGCTGTTTTTT. Amino acid sequence: CASSQVWPTSGGGTGELFF.